The 27 T cell receptor beta chains below come from one sample, sequenced in a study of blood T cell repertoires in COVID-19. The repertoire was sequenced with immunoSEQ multiplex PCR; TCRdb's copy has only in-frame clones and lacks some. Altogether 200,000 to 300,000 clones are present, 83% being singletons, with the ten largest covering around 5.5%. The sample consisted of peripheral blood. The receptors shown here come from a human donor in a cohort sampled during active COVID-19.

The rearrangement uses TRBV19 and TRBJ2-2; 9 bases match TRBD1. Germline V lookup: CDR1 LNHDA, CDR2 SQIVND (reference sequence). Trimming cost V 9 bases and J 6 bases; bases outside gene matches: 8. The length of the CDR3 is 14 residues. As DNA, the CDR3 is TGTGCCAGCAAGGGACAGGGACGGGCCGGGGAGCTGTTTTTT. Its translation is CASKGQGRAGELFF. The complete variable domain, with remaining parts taken from reference TRBV19 and TRBJ2-2, reads DGGITQSPKYLFRKEGQNVTLSCEQNLNHDAMYWYRQDPGQGLRLIYYSQIVNDFQKGDIAEGYSVSREKKESFPLTVTSAQKNPTAFYLCASKGQGRAGELFFGEGSRLTVL.

The chain uses TRBV6-1 and TRBJ2-2, with a tentative D call TRBD2 (6 bases). CDR1 and CDR2 from the germline V gene are MNHNS and SASEGT. V was trimmed by 2 bases and J by 6 bases, leaving 13 bases between them. There are 15 residues in the CDR3. CDR3 sequence: CASSELGTLAGELFF. In DNA form, the CDR3 reads TGTGCCAGCAGTGAACTCGGGACTTTGGCCGGGGAGCTGTTTTTT.

The gene calls are TRBV28 and TRBJ2-1, with D possibly matching TRBD2 (5 bases). The CDR3 spans 13 residues. V was trimmed by 5 bases and J by 4 bases, leaving 9 bases between them. CDR1 is MDHEN, CDR2 SYDVKM, per germline. CDR3 nucleotides: TGTGCCAGCAGTAGGACGGGGTACAATGAGCAGTTCTTC. It is translated as CASSRTGYNEQFF.

This clone has just a few counts. The chain combines TRBV7-9 with TRBJ2-1, with TRBD2 matching over 8 bases. This CDR3 spans 16 amino acids. With V trimmed by 5 bases and J by 6 bases, 12 bases remained unmatched. The germline V gene encodes CDR1 SEHNR and CDR2 FQNEAQ (reference sequence). CDR3 coding DNA: TGTGCCAGCAGCCACCAGGGACTAGTGGGTGGCAATGAGCAGTTCTTC. This encodes CASSHQGLVGGNEQFF.

The J gene is TRBJ1-1, the V gene TRBV7-3, with 8 bases aligning to TRBD1. The CDR3 spans 14 residues. V trimming: 5 bases; J trimming: 2 bases; junction bases outside the gene matches: 4. The germline CDR1 and CDR2 sequences are SGHTA and FQGTGA. The CDR3 protein is CASSTTGANTEAFF. CDR3 sequence (DNA): TGTGCCAGCAGCACGACAGGGGCCAACACTGAAGCTTTCTTT.

The chain employs TRBV7-9 and TRBJ2-1; 8 bases are shared with TRBD2. Trimming cost V 0 bases and J 10 bases; bases outside gene matches: 11. The CDR3 loop spans 16 amino acids. Germline CDR1 and CDR2: SEHNR and FQNEAQ (reference sequence). The CDR3 is CASSLAVGVSSGEQFF. Here the CDR3 DNA reads TGTGCCAGCAGCTTAGCGGTTGGGGTCTCTAGCGGGGAGCAGTTCTTC.

The chain links TRBV4-1 to TRBJ1-5; 10 bases are a match to TRBD1. Germline V gives CDR1 MGHRA, CDR2 YSYEKL. The CDR3 totals 17 residues. V lost 1 base to trimming and J lost 1 base; unmatched junction nucleotides: 4. CDR3 sequence (DNA): TGCGCCAGCAGCCAAGTGGGGACAGGGGAGAGCAATCAGCCCCAGCATTTT. It codes for CASSQVGTGESNQPQHF.

The chain joins TRBV15 to TRBJ2-2, with 8 bases aligning to TRBD1. The CDR3 has 16 residues. Germline V gives CDR1 LNHNV, CDR2 YYDKDF (reference sequence). Unmatched junction bases numbered 8, after V lost 5 bases and J lost 3 bases. CDR3 in amino acids: CATSLDRGGYTGELFF. As DNA, the CDR3 is TGTGCCACCAGCCTTGACAGGGGCGGATACACCGGGGAGCTGTTTTTT.

As to this clone: Other DNA sequences from this sample encode an identical CDR3 as well. V and J are TRBV7-2 and TRBJ2-5, with 8 positions matching TRBD2. The V gene's germline CDR1 is SGHTA and CDR2 FQGNSA. The J segment lost 4 bases and the V segment lost 5 bases, leaving 6 bases of the junction unmatched. This CDR3 contains 14 residues. The CDR3: CASSPGGGTETQYF. The CDR3 DNA reads TGTGCCAGCAGCCCCGGGGGGGGGACAGAGACCCAGTACTTC.

V usage is TRBV5-1 and J usage is TRBJ2-1; 9 bases match TRBD1. J was trimmed by 4 bases and V by 3 bases; bases with no gene match: 5. Germline V gene lookup returns CDR1 SGHRS and CDR2 YFSETQ. This CDR3 has 15 residues. The CDR3 here is CASSSMTGGYNEQFF. The CDR3 DNA reads as TGCGCCAGCAGCTCTATGACAGGGGGGTACAATGAGCAGTTCTTC.

This rearrangement joins TRBV12-5 to TRBJ1-1; D perhaps matches TRBD1 (5 bases). This CDR3 contains 13 residues. The germline gives CDR1 LGHNT, CDR2 FRNRAP. Deletions cut 2 bases from V and 3 bases from J, with 7 bases between. CDR3 residues: CASGLSTDTEAFF. Here the CDR3 DNA reads TGTGCTAGTGGTTTGTCGACAGACACTGAAGCTTTCTTT.

The rearrangement uses TRBV6-5 and TRBJ2-3, with a tentative D call TRBD2 (5 bases). Trimming took off 5 bases at V and 1 base at J, with 13 bases between the two ends. The germline CDR1 and CDR2 sequences are MNHEY and SVGAGI. The CDR3 sequence is 15 residues long. CDR3 amino acids: CASSRGRRGTDTQYF. The CDR3 DNA sequence: TGTGCCAGCAGTAGAGGGAGAAGGGGCACAGATACGCAGTATTTT.

The rearrangement joins TRBV5-1 to TRBJ1-2; no clear D gene. Germline CDR1 reads SGHRS; CDR2 reads YFSETQ. Trimming removed 2 bases from V and 6 bases from J, with 11 bases in between. CDR3 length equals 13 residues. For the CDR3, the DNA is TGCGCCAGCAGCTTAGGTTCTCAGGATGGCTACACCTTC. It specifies CASSLGSQDGYTF.

J is TRBJ2-7 and V is TRBV24-1, with TRBD2 as a possible D gene (6 bases). Trimming pared 5 bases from V and 2 bases from J, leaving 15 bases between. Germline loops: CDR1 KGHDR, CDR2 SFDVKD. The CDR3 consists of 15 residues. The DNA of the CDR3 is TGTGCCACCAGTGGTTCGGGGGACGGAACCTACGAGCAGTACTTC. Protein sequence: CATSGSGDGTYEQYF.

With respect to this clone: The junction shows a germline mismatch at one end, possibly a read error. This chain links TRBV7-2 with TRBJ2-3; 10 bases agree with TRBD2. Germline loops: CDR1 SGHTA, CDR2 FQGNSA. CDR3 length equals 15 residues. The CDR3 DNA is TGTGCCAGCAGAATGGCTAGCGGGAGCAAAGATACGCAGTATTTT. This gives the protein CASRMASGSKDTQYF. The variable domain in full, completed from reference TRBV7-2 and TRBJ2-3, reads GAGVSQSPSNKVTEKGKDVELRCDPISGHTALYWYRQSLGQGLEFLIYFQGNSAPDKSGLPSDRFSAERTGGSVSTLTIQRTQQEDSAVYLCASRMASGSKDTQYFGPGTRLTVL.

The chain has TRBV4-2 and TRBJ2-5, with 9 positions matching TRBD2. With V trimmed by 0 bases and J by 2 bases, 7 bases remained unmatched. CDR1 is LGHNA, CDR2 YNFKEQ, per germline. This CDR3 is 17 amino acids long. The CDR3 DNA is TGTGCCAGCAGCCAAGACGCGACTAGCGGACAGCAAGAGACCCAGTACTTC. Its protein is CASSQDATSGQQETQYF.

The V call is TRBV11-1, the J call TRBJ2-3; 9 positions match TRBD2. The CDR3 runs 15 residues. The germline CDR1 and CDR2 sequences are SGHAT and FQDESV (reference sequence). V lost 1 base and J lost 2; bases outside the gene matches: 1. The CDR3 reads CASSLGGGATDTQYF. CDR3 nucleotide sequence: TGTGCCAGCAGCTTAGGCGGGGGGGCCACAGATACGCAGTATTTT.

The CDR3 bases are TGTGCCAGCAGCGAATTGTTAACAGGGAACGAGCAGTACTTC. Amino acids: CASSELLTGNEQYF. The chain recombines TRBV27 with TRBJ2-7, with a possible D match to TRBD1 (6 bases). Germline V gene lookup returns CDR1 MNHEY and CDR2 SMNVEV (reference sequence). The CDR3 runs 14 residues. V dropped 6 bases and J dropped 5 bases, with 17 bases sitting between them.

V and J are TRBV10-3 and TRBJ1-1; D is ambiguous. The V end was cut by 6 bases, the J end by 1 base, with 12 bases between. Germline values: CDR1 ENHRY, CDR2 SYGVKD. This CDR3 has 14 amino acids. The CDR3 coding sequence is TGTGCCATCAGCCGCGACATAACGAACACTGAAGCTTTCTTT. Amino acid sequence: CAISRDITNTEAFF.

This rearrangement joins TRBV9 to TRBJ2-3, with 10 bases aligning to TRBD1. CDR3 size: 15 residues. Trimming removed 2 bases from V and 5 bases from J; junction bases left unmatched: 5. Germline CDR1 reads SGDLS; CDR2 reads YYNGEE. The CDR3 DNA reads as TGTGCCAGCAGCGTGGAGACAGGGGGCAAAGATACGCAGTATTTT. It codes for CASSVETGGKDTQYF.

The genes are TRBV5-1 and TRBJ2-2, with 7 bases matching TRBD1. This CDR3 comprises 16 residues. Germline V gene sequence: CDR1 SGHRS, CDR2 YFSETQ. V lost 5 bases, J lost 4 bases, and 11 bases stayed unmatched. CDR3 in amino acids: CASRETGNRGTGELFF. CDR3 coding DNA: TGCGCCAGCAGAGAAACAGGGAACAGGGGCACCGGGGAGCTGTTTTTT.

For this clone: The sample carries other DNA sequences with the same CDR3. V gene TRBV2 combines with J gene TRBJ2-6, with D unclear. CDR1 is SNHLY, CDR2 FYNNEI, per germline. CDR3 length: 14 residues. Trimming stripped 4 bases from V and 0 bases from J, with 4 bases between. The CDR3 region is CASSGSSGANVLTF. The CDR3 DNA follows: TGTGCCAGCAGTGGCAGCTCTGGGGCCAACGTCCTGACTTTC.

The V and J genes are TRBV24-1 and TRBJ2-7, with a weak D call TRBD1 (6 bases). This CDR3 contains 13 residues. The V gene lost 5 bases and the J gene lost 7 bases, with 14 bases spanning the gap. Germline CDR1 reads KGHDR; CDR2 reads SFDVKD. CDR3 coding DNA: TGTGCCACCAGTGTGGGGGCCGTGGAGGAGCAGTACTTC. Encoded protein: CATSVGAVEEQYF.

V usage is TRBV6-1 and J usage is TRBJ2-3; 12 nucleotides match TRBD2. In germline, CDR1 is MNHNS, CDR2 SASEGT. Losses at the gene ends were 3 bases for V and 6 bases for J; bases not matched to a gene: 4. This CDR3 contains 15 residues. In DNA, the CDR3 is TGTGCCAGCAGTGAGGTACTAGCGGGAGGCGATACGCAGTATTTT. Protein product: CASSEVLAGGDTQYF.

The rearrangement joins TRBV3-1 (or the pseudogene TRBV3-2) to TRBJ2-3; 12 bases map to TRBD2. The CDR3 covers 18 residues. V gave up 0 bases and J gave up 7 bases; unmatched junction bases: 11. The germline CDR1 and CDR2 sequences are LGHDT and YNNKEL (reference sequence). In DNA, the CDR3 is TGTGCCAGCAGCCAAGAGCCCCCGACTAGCGGGGGAAGGAATACGCAGTATTTT. It yields the protein CASSQEPPTSGGRNTQYF.

The chain is built from TRBV11-2 and TRBJ1-2, with 7 bases identical to TRBD1. After removal of 5 bases from V and 10 bases from J, the junction contained 7 bases not matched to a gene. This CDR3 spans 12 amino acids. The germline CDR1 and CDR2 sequences are SGHAT and FQNNGV. The CDR3 here is CASSLVQGIYTF. Written as DNA, the CDR3 is TGTGCCAGCAGCCTGGTACAGGGGATCTACACCTTC.

V usage is TRBV5-4 and J usage is TRBJ2-2; 8 positions agree with TRBD2. This CDR3 spans 16 amino acids. V shed 4 bases, J shed 1 base, and the junction held 6 bases outside the gene matches. In germline, CDR1 is SGHNT, CDR2 YYREEE (reference sequence). The CDR3 loop reads CASSAGGRGNTGELFF. CDR3 DNA: TGTGCCAGCAGCGCGGGGGGACGGGGGAACACCGGGGAGCTGTTTTTT.